Listed here are 16 T cell receptor beta chains from one sample, sequenced in a study of blood T cell repertoires in COVID-19. Only in-frame clones appear in the TCRdb table, and some are missing; sequencing was by immunoSEQ multiplex PCR. Among over 200,000 clones, about 94% were seen once, and the ten largest hold approximately 0.77%. The sequencing sample was made of peripheral blood. The receptors come from a man in his sixties with COVID-19, enrolled during active disease.

As concerns this clone: Other DNA sequences within the sample encode an identical CDR3. The gene calls are TRBV6-5 and TRBJ2-3; possibly TRBD1 for D (6 bases). CDR1 is MNHEY and CDR2 is SVGAGI in the germline V gene. The CDR3 spans 15 residues. V was trimmed by 0 bases and J by 4 bases, leaving 11 bases between them. Here the CDR3 DNA reads TGTGCCAGCAGTTACTCTGGGGGCCGTGCAGATACGCAGTATTTT. Protein product: CASSYSGGRADTQYF.

DNA for the CDR3: TGTGCCAGCTCACGCCGACAGGGGGCGGGCAATGAGCAGTTCTTC. The encoded protein is CASSRRQGAGNEQFF. The chain employs TRBV18 and TRBJ2-1; 10 bases agree with TRBD1. J was trimmed by 6 bases and V by 4 bases; bases with no gene match: 6. The CDR3 is 15 amino acids. Looked up from germline, CDR1 is KGHSH and CDR2 is LQKENI.

The chain has TRBV11-2 and TRBJ2-3, with 10 positions matching TRBD2. The CDR3 totals 18 residues. Per germline, CDR1 SGHAT and CDR2 FQNNGV. The trim removed 0 bases at V and 5 bases at J, leaving 11 bases unmatched. CDR3 region: CASSLDRGLAGVGDTQYF. In nucleotides, the CDR3 is TGTGCCAGCAGCTTAGATAGGGGGCTAGCGGGAGTAGGAGATACGCAGTATTTT.

The J gene is TRBJ1-2, the V gene TRBV9; TRBD1 is a possible D gene (6 bases). V lost 4 bases and J 7 bases, leaving 14 bases between the germline ends. The CDR3 spans 13 residues. Looked up from germline, CDR1 is SGDLS and CDR2 is YYNGEE. The CDR3 bases are TGTGCCAGCAGCTCCCGGACAGTCTCTGGCTACACCTTC. Translating gives CASSSRTVSGYTF.

The chain joins TRBV29-1 to TRBJ1-1; weak D call: TRBD1 (5 bases). Deletions cut 4 bases from V and 1 base from J, with 13 bases between. The CDR3 totals 14 residues. CDR1 is SQVTM and CDR2 is ANQGSEA in the germline V gene. The CDR3 loop is CSVGGSGKNTEAFF. The CDR3 DNA sequence: TGCAGCGTTGGGGGCTCAGGAAAGAACACTGAAGCTTTCTTT.

This sequence joins TRBV5-4 and TRBJ2-7, with 7 bases aligning to TRBD2. Germline V CDR1 and CDR2: SGHNT, YYREEE (reference sequence). J lost 2 bases, V lost 4 bases, and 9 bases had no gene match. There are 15 residues in the CDR3. The CDR3 protein is CASSQRDGGTYEQYF. CDR3 DNA: TGTGCCAGCAGCCAGCGGGACGGAGGAACCTACGAGCAGTACTTC.

The chain links TRBV7-2 to TRBJ2-2; TRBD1 agrees at 9 bases. This CDR3 has 16 amino acids. Germline CDR1 SGHTA, CDR2 FQGNSA. Germline trimming cut 3 bases from V and 5 bases from J; bases unmatched to any gene: 7. CDR3 DNA: TGTGCCAGCAGCTTTGGGACAGGGAGGGGGACCGGGGAGCTGTTTTTT. Amino acids: CASSFGTGRGTGELFF.

The chain links TRBV3-1 (or the pseudogene TRBV3-2) to TRBJ1-3; weak D call: TRBD1 (5 bases). Germline CDR1 is LGHDT and CDR2 is YNNKEL (reference sequence). The V end lost 0 bases, the J end lost 0 bases, and 18 bases lay between the germline ends. CDR3 length equals 19 residues. The chain's CDR3 is CASSQDQGLGGSSGNTIYF. The CDR3 nucleotides read TGTGCCAGCAGCCAAGATCAGGGACTTGGCGGGAGCTCTGGAAACACCATATATTTT.

This clone was recorded once. The CDR3: CASSYREGNSPLHF. DNA of the CDR3: TGTGCCAGCAGTTACAGGGAGGGTAATTCACCCCTCCACTTT. V gene TRBV6-5 combines with J gene TRBJ1-6; D is ambiguous. This CDR3 comprises 14 residues. V dropped 2 bases and J dropped 6 bases, with 8 bases sitting between them. From germline, CDR1 is MNHEY and CDR2 SVGAGI.

Notes on this clone: The junction departs from germline at one end; a sequencing error may be responsible. CDR3 protein: CASSFQGTADENIF. CDR3 in DNA: TGTGCCAGCAGCTTCCAAGGGACAGCCGACGAGAACATATTT. The J gene is TRBJ1-1, the V gene TRBV7-2, with 7 bases matching TRBD1. Germline V CDR1 and CDR2: SGHTA, FQGNSA. The CDR3 sequence is 14 residues long.

The chain recombines TRBV7-3 with TRBJ1-2; 8 bases agree with TRBD1. The junction had 11 bases not matched to a gene; V was cut back by 5 bases and J by 6 bases. Germline lookup yields CDR1 SGHTA and CDR2 FQGTGA. The CDR3 spans 15 residues. CDR3 sequence (DNA): TGTGCCAGCAGCCTGGGGCCCGGACAGGGAGATGGCTACACCTTC. It yields the protein CASSLGPGQGDGYTF.

The genes are TRBV28 and TRBJ2-7, with 8 bases fitting TRBD1. In germline, CDR1 is MDHEN, CDR2 SYDVKM. The J segment lost 5 bases and the V segment lost 7 bases, leaving 4 bases of the junction unmatched. This CDR3 contains 12 residues. The CDR3 here is CASTDRENEQYF. CDR3 in DNA: TGTGCCAGCACGGACAGGGAGAACGAGCAGTACTTC.

The gene calls are TRBV5-5 and TRBJ1-5, with D unresolved. Between the trimmed V and J ends, which lost 0 bases and 9 bases, there was a span of 10 bases. CDR3 length equals 13 residues. The V gene's germline CDR1 is SGHKS and CDR2 YYEKEE (reference sequence). This CDR3 is CASSLAAYRPQHF. The DNA of the CDR3 is TGTGCCAGCAGCTTGGCTGCGTATCGGCCCCAGCATTTT.

This chain links TRBV28 with TRBJ2-7; 7 bases map to TRBD2. This CDR3 comprises 14 residues. Per germline, CDR1 MDHEN and CDR2 SYDVKM. The V and J ends lost 8 bases and 3 bases, in that order; junction bases with no gene match: 10. CDR3: CASAPGEGVYEQYF. DNA of the CDR3: TGTGCCAGCGCCCCCGGGGAGGGCGTCTACGAGCAGTACTTC.

The rearrangement joins TRBV5-1 to TRBJ1-1, with D uncertain. The CDR3 runs to 13 residues. The germline V gene encodes CDR1 SGHRS and CDR2 YFSETQ. Trimming cost V 0 bases and J 7 bases, with 10 bases left between them. CDR3 amino acids: CASSLAQTSEAFF. DNA of the CDR3: TGCGCCAGCAGCTTGGCACAGACAAGTGAAGCTTTCTTT.

The CDR3, as DNA: TGCGCCAGCAGCTTGGATGGGGCAGGGGTTAATACGCAGTATTTT. Its protein is CASSLDGAGVNTQYF. The J gene is TRBJ2-3, the V gene TRBV5-1; D is possibly TRBD1 (6 bases). The length of the CDR3 is 15 residues. The germline V gene encodes CDR1 SGHRS and CDR2 YFSETQ. The germline V and J ends were trimmed by 0 bases and 7 bases, with 15 bases remaining between them.